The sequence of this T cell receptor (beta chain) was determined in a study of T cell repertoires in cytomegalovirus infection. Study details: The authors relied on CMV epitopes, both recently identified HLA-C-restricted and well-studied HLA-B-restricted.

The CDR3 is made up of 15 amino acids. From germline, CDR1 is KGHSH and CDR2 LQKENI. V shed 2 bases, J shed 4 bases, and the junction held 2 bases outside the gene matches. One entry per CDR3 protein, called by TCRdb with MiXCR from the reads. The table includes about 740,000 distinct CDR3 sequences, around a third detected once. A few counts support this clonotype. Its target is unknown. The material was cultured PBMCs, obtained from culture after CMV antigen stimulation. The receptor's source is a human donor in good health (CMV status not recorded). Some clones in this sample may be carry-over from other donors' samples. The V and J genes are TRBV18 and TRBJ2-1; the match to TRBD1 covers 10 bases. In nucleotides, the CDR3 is TGTGCCAGCTCACCATCGGGACAGGGGTACAATGAGCAGTTCTTC. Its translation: CASSPSGQGYNEQFF.